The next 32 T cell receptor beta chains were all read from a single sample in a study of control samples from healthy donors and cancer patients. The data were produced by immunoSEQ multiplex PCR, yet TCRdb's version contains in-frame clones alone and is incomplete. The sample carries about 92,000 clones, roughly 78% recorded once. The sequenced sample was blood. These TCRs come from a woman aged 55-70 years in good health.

In DNA, the CDR3 is TGTGCCAGCAAGATTCTCGGCCGTGAGCAGTTCTTC. Amino acid sequence: CASKILGREQFF. The rearrangement uses TRBV28 and TRBJ2-1; D unresolved. Deletions cut 7 bases from V and 9 bases from J, with 13 bases between. Germline V gene lookup returns CDR1 MDHEN and CDR2 SYDVKM. The CDR3 is made up of 12 amino acids. The full variable domain, completed using reference TRBV28 and TRBJ2-1, is DVKVTQSSRYLVKRTGEKVFLECVQDMDHENMFWYRQDPGLGLRLIYFSYDVKMKEKGDIPEGYSVSREKKERFSLILESASTNQTSMYLCASKILGREQFFGPGTRLTVL.

CDR3 amino acids: CASSRGQNTEAFF. Written as DNA, the CDR3 is TGTGCCAGCTCACGGGGACAGAACACTGAAGCTTTCTTT. The chain has TRBV18 and TRBJ1-1, with D perhaps matching TRBD1 (6 bases). V lost 4 bases to trimming and J lost 1 base, with 7 bases between them. The CDR3 totals 13 residues. Per the germline V gene, CDR1 is KGHSH and CDR2 is LQKENI.

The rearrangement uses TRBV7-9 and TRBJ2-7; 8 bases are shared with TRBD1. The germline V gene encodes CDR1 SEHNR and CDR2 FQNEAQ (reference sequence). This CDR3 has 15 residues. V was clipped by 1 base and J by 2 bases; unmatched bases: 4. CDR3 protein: CASSLEPGGAYEQYF. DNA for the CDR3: TGTGCCAGCAGCTTAGAGCCAGGGGGCGCCTACGAGCAGTACTTC.

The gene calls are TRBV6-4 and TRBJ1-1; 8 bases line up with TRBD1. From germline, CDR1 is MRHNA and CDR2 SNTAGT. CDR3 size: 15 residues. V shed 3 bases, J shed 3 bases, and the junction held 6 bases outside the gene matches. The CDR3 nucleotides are TGTGCCAGCAGTGATCAGGGGACAGGCGACACTGAAGCTTTCTTT. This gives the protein CASSDQGTGDTEAFF.

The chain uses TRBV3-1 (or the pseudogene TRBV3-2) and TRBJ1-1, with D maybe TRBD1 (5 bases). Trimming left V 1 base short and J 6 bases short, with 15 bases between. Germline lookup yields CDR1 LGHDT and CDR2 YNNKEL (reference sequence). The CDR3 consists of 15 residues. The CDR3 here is CASSQASGSRAEAFF. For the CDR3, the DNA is TGTGCCAGCAGCCAAGCCTCAGGGTCCCGGGCTGAAGCTTTCTTT.

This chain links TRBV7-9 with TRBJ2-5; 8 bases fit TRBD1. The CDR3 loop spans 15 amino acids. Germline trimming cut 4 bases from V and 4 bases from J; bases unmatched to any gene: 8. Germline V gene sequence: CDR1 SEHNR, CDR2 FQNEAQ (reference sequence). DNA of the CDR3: TGTGCCAGCAGCTCTAGTAGAACAGGGGGAGAGACCCAGTACTTC. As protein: CASSSSRTGGETQYF.

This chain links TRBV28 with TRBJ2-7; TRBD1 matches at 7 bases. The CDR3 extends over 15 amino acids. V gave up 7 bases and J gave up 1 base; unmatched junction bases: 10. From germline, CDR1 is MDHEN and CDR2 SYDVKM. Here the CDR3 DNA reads TGTGCCAGCACCCGTGCCCCGGGACAGTCCTACGAGCAGTACTTC. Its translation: CASTRAPGQSYEQYF.

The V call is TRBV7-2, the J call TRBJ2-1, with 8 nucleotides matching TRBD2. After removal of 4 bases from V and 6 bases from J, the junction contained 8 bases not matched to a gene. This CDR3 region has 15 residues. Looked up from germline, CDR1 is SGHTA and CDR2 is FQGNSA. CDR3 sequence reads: CASSSGTRTGNEQFF. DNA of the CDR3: TGTGCCAGCAGCTCCGGGACTAGGACTGGCAATGAGCAGTTCTTC.

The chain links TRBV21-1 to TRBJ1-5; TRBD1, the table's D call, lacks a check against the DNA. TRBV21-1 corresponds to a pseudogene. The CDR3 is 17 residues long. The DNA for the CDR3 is TGTGCCAGCAGCAAAAAATCCACAGGCCCCAGCAATCAGCCCCAGCATTTT. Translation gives CASSKKSTGPSNQPQHF.

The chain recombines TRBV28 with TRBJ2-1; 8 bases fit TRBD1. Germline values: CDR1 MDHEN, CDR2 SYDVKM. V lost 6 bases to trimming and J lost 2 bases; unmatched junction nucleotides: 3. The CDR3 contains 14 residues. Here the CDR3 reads CASRDRATYNEQFF. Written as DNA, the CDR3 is TGTGCCAGCAGGGACAGGGCCACCTACAATGAGCAGTTCTTC.

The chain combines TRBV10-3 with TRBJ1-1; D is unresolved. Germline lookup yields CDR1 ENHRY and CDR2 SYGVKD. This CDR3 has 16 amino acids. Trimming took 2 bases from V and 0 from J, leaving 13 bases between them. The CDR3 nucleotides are TGTGCCATCAGTGAGGGCTTTGGACGGATGAACACTGAAGCTTTCTTT. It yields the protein CAISEGFGRMNTEAFF.

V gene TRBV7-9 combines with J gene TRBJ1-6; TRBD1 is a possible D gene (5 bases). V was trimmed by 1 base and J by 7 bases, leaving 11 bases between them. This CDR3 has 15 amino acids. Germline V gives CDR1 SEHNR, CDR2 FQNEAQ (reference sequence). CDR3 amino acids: CASSLGGSENSPLHF. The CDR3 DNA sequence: TGTGCCAGCAGCTTAGGGGGCAGTGAGAATTCACCCCTCCACTTT.

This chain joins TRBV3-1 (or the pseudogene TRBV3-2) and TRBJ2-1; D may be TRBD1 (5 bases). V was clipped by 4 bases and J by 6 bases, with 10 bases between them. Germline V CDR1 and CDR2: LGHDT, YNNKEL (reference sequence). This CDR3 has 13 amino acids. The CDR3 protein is CASSPLQGNEQFF. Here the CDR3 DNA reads TGTGCCAGCAGCCCCCTCCAGGGCAATGAGCAGTTCTTC.

CDR3 coding DNA: TGTGCCAGCAGCCGGGGATCACAGCATGAAAAACTGTTTTTT. Residues: CASSRGSQHEKLFF. This chain links TRBV11-2 with TRBJ1-4; D ambiguous. The CDR3 runs to 14 residues. From germline, CDR1 is SGHAT and CDR2 FQNNGV. V lost 5 bases to trimming and J lost 6 bases, with 13 bases between them.

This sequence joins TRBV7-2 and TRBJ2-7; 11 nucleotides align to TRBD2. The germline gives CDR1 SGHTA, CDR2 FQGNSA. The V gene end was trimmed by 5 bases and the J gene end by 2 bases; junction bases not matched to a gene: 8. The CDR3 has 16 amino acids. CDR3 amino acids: CASSTLGSGGAYEQYF. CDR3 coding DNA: TGTGCCAGCAGCACCCTAGGTAGCGGGGGGGCCTACGAGCAGTACTTC.

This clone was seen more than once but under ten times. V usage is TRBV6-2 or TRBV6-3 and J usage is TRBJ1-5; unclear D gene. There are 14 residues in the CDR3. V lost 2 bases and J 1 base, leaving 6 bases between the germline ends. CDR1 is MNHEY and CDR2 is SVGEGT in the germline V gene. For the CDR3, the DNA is TGTGCCAGCAGTTACCTGAGCAGCAATCAGCCCCAGCATTTT. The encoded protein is CASSYLSSNQPQHF.

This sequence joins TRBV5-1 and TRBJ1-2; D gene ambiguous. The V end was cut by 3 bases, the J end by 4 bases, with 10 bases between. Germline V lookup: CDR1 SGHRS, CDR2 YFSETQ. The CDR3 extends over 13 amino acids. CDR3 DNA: TGCGCCAGCAGCTCGACCAGCTTCTATGGCTACACCTTC. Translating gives CASSSTSFYGYTF. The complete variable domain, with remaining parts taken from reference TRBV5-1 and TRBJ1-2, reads KAGVTQTPRYLIKTRGQQVTLSCSPISGHRSVSWYQQTPGQGLQFLFEYFSETQRNKGNFPGRFSGRQFSNSRSEMNVSTLELGDSALYLCASSSTSFYGYTFGSGTRLTVV.

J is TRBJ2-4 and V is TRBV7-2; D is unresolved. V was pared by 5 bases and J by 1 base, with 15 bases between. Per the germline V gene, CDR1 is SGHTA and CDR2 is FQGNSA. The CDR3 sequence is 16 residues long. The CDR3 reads CASSPNSALAKNIQYF. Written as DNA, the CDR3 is TGTGCCAGCAGCCCTAACAGCGCGTTGGCCAAAAACATTCAGTACTTC.

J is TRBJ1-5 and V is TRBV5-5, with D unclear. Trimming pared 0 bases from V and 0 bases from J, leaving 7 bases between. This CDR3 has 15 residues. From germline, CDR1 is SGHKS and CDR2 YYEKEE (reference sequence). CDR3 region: CASSLGYYSNQPQHF. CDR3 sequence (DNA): TGTGCCAGCAGCTTGGGGTACTATAGCAATCAGCCCCAGCATTTT. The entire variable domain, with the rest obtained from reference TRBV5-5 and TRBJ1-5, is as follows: DAGVTQSPTHLIKTRGQQVTLRCSPISGHKSVSWYQQVLGQGPQFIFQYYEKEERGRGNFPDRFSARQFPNYSSELNVNALLLGDSALYLCASSLGYYSNQPQHFGDGTRLSIL.

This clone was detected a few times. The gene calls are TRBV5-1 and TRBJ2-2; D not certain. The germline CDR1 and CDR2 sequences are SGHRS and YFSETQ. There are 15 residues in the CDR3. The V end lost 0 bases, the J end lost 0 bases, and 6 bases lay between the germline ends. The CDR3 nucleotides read TGCGCCAGCAGCTTGGAACACGCGAACACCGGGGAGCTGTTTTTT. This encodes CASSLEHANTGELFF.

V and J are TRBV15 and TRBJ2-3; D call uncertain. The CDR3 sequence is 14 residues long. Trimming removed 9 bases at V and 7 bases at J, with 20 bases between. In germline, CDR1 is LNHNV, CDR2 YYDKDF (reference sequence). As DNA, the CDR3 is TGTGCCACTAGCCCCGAACTCGATCGCTATACGCAGTATTTT. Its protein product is CATSPELDRYTQYF.

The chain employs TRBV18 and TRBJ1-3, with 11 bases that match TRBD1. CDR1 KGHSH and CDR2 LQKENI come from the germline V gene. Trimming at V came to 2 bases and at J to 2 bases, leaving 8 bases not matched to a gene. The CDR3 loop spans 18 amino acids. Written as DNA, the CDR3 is TGTGCCAGCTCACCAGGGACAGGGGGAGTCCTCACTGGAAACACCATATATTTT. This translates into CASSPGTGGVLTGNTIYF.

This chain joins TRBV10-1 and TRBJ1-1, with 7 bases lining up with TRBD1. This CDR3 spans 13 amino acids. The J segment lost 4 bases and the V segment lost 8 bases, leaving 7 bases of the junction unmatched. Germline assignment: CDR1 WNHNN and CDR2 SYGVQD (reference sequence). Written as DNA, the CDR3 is TGCGCCAGCTCGAAAACAGGGGCCACTGAAGCTTTCTTT. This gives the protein CASSKTGATEAFF.

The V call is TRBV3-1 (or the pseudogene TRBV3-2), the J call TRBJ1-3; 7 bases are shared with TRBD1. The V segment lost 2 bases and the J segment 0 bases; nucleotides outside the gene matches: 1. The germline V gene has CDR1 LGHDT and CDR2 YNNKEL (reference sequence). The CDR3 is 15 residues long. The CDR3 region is CASSQTGASGNTIYF. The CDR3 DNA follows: TGTGCCAGCAGCCAAACAGGGGCCTCTGGAAACACCATATATTTT.

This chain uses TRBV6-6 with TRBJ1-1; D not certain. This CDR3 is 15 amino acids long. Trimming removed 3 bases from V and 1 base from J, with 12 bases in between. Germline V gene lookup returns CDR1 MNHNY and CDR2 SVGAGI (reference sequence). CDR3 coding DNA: TGTGCCAGCAGTTATGAAGCCAGACCGAACACTGAAGCTTTCTTT. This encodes CASSYEARPNTEAFF.

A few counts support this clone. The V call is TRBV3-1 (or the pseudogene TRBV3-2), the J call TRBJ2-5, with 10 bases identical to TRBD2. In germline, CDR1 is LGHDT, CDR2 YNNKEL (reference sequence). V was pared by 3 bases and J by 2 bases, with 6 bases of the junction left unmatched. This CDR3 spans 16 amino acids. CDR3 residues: CASSHLAGARQETQYF. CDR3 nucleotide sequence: TGTGCCAGCAGCCATCTAGCGGGGGCGCGGCAAGAGACCCAGTACTTC.

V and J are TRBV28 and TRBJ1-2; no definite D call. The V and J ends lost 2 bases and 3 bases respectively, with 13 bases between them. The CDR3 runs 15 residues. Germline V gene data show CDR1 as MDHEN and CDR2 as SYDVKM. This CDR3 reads CASSLGSRIHYGYTF. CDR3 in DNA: TGTGCCAGCAGTTTAGGGAGCAGGATTCACTATGGCTACACCTTC.

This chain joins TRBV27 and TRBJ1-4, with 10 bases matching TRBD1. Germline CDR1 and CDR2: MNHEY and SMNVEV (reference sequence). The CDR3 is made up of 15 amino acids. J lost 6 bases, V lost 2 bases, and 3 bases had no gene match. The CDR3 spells CASSLTTGGYEKLFF. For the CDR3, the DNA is TGTGCCAGCAGTTTAACGACAGGGGGCTATGAAAAACTGTTTTTT.

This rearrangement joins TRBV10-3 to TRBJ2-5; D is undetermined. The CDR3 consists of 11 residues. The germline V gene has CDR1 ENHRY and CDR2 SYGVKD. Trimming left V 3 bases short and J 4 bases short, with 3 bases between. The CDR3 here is CAISDLETQYF. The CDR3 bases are TGTGCCATCAGTGATCTAGAGACCCAGTACTTC.

The CDR3 here is CASSGGTARSYNSPLHF. For the CDR3, the DNA is TGCGCCAGCAGCGGTGGGACAGCCCGCTCCTATAATTCACCCCTCCACTTT. This chain connects TRBV5-1 to TRBJ1-6; TRBD1 aligns across 7 bases. CDR3 length: 17 amino acids. The germline gives CDR1 SGHRS, CDR2 YFSETQ. V trimming: 4 bases; J trimming: 0 bases; junction bases outside the gene matches: 7.

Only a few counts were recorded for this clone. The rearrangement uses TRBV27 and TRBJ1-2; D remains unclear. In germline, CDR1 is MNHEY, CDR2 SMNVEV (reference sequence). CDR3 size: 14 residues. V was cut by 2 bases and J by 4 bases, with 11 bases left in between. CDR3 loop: CASSLNWAAYGYTF. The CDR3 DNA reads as TGTGCCAGCAGTTTAAACTGGGCAGCCTATGGCTACACCTTC.

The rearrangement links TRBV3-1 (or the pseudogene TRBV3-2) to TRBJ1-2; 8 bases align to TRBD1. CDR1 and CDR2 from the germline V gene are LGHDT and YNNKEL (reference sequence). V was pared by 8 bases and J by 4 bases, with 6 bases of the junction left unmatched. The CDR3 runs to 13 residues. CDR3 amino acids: CASGWQGAYGYTF. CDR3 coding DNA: TGTGCCAGCGGATGGCAGGGGGCCTATGGCTACACCTTC.